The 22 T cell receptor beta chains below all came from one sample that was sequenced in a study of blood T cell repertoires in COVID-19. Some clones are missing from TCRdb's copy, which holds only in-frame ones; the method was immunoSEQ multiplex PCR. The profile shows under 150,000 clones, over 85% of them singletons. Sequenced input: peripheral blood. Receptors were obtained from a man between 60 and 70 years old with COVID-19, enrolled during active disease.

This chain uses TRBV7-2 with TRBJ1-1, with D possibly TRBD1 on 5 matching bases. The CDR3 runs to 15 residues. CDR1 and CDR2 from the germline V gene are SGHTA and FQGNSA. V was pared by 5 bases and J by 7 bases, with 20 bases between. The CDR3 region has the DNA TGTGCCAGCAGCCCCGTTCCGGGGGGGGTTAGTGAAGCTTTCTTT. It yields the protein CASSPVPGGVSEAFF.

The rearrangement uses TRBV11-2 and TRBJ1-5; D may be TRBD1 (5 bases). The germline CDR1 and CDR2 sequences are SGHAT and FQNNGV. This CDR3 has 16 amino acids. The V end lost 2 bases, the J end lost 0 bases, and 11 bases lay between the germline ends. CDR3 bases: TGTGCCAGCAGCTTAAGGGGCGATAGTAGCAATCAGCCCCAGCATTTT. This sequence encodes CASSLRGDSSNQPQHF.

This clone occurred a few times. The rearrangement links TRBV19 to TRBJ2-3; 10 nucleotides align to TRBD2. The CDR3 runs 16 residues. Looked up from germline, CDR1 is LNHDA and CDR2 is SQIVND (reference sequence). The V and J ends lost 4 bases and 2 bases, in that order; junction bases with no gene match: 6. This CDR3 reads CASSKGTSVNTDTQYF. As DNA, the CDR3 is TGTGCCAGTAGTAAGGGGACTAGCGTTAACACAGATACGCAGTATTTT.

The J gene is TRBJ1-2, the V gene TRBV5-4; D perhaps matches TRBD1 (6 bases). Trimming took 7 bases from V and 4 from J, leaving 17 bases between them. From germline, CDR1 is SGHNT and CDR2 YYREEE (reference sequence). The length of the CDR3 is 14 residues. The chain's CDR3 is CASFRQGYAYGYTF. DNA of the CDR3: TGTGCCAGCTTCCGGCAGGGGTATGCCTATGGCTACACCTTC. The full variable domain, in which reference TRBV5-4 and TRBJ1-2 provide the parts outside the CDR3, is ETGVTQSPTHLIKTRGQQVTLRCSSQSGHNTVSWYQQALGQGPQFIFQYYREEENGRGNFPPRFSGLQFPNYSSELNVNALELDDSALYLCASFRQGYAYGYTFGSGTRLTVV.

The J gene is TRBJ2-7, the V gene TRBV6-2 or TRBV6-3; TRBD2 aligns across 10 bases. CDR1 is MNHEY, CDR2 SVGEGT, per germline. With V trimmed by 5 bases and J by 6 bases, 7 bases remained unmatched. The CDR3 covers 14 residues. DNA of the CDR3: TGTGCCAGCAGTCGGAGCGGGAGGGCCCGCGAGCAGTACTTC. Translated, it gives CASSRSGRAREQYF.

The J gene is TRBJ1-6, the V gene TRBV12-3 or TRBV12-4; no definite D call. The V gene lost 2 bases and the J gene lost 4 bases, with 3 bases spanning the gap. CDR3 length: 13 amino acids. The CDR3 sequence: CASSLQYNSPLHF. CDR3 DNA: TGTGCCAGCAGTTTACAGTATAATTCACCCCTCCACTTT.

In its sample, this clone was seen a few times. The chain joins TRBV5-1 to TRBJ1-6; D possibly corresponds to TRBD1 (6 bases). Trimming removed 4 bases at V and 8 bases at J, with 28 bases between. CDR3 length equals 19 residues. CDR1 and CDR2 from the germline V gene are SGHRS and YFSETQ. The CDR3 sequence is CASSLDPYRAGFRDSPLHF. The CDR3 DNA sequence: TGCGCCAGCAGCCTGGACCCATACAGGGCGGGTTTTCGGGATTCACCCCTCCACTTT. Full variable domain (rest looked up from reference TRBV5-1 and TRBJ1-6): KAGVTQTPRYLIKTRGQQVTLSCSPISGHRSVSWYQQTPGQGLQFLFEYFSETQRNKGNFPGRFSGRQFSNSRSEMNVSTLELGDSALYLCASSLDPYRAGFRDSPLHFGNGTRLTVT.

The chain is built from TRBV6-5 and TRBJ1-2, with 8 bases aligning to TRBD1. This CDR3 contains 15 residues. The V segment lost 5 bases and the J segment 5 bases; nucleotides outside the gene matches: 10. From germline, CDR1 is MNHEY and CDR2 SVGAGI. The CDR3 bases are TGTGCCAGCAGTAGTACAGGGGGTGGGAGTTATGGCTACACCTTC. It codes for CASSSTGGGSYGYTF.

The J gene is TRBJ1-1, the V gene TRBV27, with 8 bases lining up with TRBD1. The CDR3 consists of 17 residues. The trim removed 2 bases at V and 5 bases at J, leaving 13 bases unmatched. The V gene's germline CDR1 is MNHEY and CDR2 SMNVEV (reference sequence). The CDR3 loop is CASSLSGRGLFETEAFF. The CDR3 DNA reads TGTGCCAGCAGTTTAAGTGGCAGGGGGCTATTCGAAACTGAAGCTTTCTTT.

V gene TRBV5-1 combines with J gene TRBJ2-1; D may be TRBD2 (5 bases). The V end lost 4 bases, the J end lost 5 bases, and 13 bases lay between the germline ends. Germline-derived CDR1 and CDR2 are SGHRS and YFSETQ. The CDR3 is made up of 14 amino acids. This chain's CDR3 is CASSRGLADNEQFF. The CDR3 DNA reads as TGCGCCAGCAGCCGCGGGCTAGCTGACAATGAGCAGTTCTTC.

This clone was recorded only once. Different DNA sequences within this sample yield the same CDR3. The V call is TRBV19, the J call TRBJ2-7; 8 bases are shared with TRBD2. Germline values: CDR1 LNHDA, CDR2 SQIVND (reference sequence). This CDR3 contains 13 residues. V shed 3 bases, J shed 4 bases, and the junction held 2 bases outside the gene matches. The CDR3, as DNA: TGTGCCAGTAGTATTGGGACTAGATACGAGCAGTACTTC. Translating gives CASSIGTRYEQYF.

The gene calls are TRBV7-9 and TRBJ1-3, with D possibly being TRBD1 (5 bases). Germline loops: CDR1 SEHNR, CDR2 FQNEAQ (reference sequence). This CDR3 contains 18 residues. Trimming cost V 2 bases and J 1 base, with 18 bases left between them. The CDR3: CASSLLGDSTLSGNTIYF. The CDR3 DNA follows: TGTGCCAGCAGCTTACTAGGTGACAGCACCCTATCTGGAAACACCATATATTTT.

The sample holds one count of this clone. CDR3 sequence reads: CASSWTGVDEKLFF. CDR3 DNA: TGTGCCAGTAGTTGGACAGGGGTAGATGAAAAACTGTTTTTT. This sequence joins TRBV19 and TRBJ1-4, with TRBD1 matching over 9 bases. Trimming at V came to 5 bases and at J to 6 bases, leaving 4 bases not matched to a gene. This CDR3 has 14 amino acids. The germline V gene encodes CDR1 LNHDA and CDR2 SQIVND (reference sequence).

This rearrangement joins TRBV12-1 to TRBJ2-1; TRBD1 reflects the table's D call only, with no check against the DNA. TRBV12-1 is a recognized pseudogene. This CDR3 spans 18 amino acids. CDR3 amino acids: CASSLNSDLIGKNNEQFF. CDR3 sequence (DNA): TGTGCCAGCAGCTTAAACAGTGACCTTATCGGAAAGAACAATGAGCAGTTCTTC.

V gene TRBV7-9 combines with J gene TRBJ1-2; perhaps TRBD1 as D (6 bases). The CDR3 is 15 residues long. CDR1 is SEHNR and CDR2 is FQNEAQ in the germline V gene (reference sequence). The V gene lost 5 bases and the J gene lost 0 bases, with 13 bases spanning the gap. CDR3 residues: CASSNRDNPNYGYTF. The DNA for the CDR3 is TGTGCCAGCAGCAACCGGGACAATCCTAACTATGGCTACACCTTC.

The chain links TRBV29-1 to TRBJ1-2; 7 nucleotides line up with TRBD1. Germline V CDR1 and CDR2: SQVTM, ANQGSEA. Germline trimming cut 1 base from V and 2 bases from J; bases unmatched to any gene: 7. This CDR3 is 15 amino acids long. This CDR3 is CSVEATGAENYGYTF. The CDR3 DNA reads TGCAGCGTTGAAGCTACAGGGGCAGAGAACTATGGCTACACCTTC.

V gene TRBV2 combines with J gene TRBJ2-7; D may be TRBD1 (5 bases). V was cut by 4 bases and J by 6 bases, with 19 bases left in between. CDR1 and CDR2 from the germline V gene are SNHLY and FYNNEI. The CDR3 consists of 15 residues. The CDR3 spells CASSGISGIEGEQYF. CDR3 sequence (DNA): TGTGCCAGCAGTGGGATTTCAGGGATTGAAGGCGAGCAGTACTTC.

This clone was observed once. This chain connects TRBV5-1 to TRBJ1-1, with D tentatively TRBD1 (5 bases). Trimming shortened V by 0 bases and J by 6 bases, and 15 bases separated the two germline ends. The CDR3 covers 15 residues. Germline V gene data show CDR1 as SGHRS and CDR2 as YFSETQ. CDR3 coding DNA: TGCGCCAGCAGCTTGGATAGCATGGAAGGGGCTGAAGCTTTCTTT. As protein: CASSLDSMEGAEAFF.

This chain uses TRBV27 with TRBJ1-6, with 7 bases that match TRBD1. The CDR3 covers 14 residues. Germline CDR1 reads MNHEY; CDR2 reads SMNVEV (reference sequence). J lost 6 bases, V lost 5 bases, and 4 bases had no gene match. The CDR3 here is CASSRTGGNSPLHF. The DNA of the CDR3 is TGTGCCAGCAGTAGGACAGGCGGTAATTCACCCCTCCACTTT.

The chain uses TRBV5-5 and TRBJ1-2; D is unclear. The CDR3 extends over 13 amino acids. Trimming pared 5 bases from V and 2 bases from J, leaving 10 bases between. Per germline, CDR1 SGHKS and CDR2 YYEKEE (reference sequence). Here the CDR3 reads CASSPQQNYGYTF. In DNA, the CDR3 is TGTGCCAGCAGTCCCCAACAGAACTATGGCTACACCTTC.

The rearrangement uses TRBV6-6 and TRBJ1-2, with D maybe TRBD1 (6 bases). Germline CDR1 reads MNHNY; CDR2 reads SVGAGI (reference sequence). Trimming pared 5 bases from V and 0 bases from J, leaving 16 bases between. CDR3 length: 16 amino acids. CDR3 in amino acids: CASSVTGSEANYGYTF. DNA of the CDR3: TGTGCCAGCAGTGTGACAGGTTCCGAGGCTAACTATGGCTACACCTTC.

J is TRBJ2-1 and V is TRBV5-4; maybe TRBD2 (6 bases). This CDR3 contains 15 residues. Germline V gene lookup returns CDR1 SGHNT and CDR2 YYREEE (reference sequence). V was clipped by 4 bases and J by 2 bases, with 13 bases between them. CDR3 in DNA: TGTGCCAGCAGCCCGGCCCAGCGGGCCTACAATGAGCAGTTCTTC. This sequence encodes CASSPAQRAYNEQFF.